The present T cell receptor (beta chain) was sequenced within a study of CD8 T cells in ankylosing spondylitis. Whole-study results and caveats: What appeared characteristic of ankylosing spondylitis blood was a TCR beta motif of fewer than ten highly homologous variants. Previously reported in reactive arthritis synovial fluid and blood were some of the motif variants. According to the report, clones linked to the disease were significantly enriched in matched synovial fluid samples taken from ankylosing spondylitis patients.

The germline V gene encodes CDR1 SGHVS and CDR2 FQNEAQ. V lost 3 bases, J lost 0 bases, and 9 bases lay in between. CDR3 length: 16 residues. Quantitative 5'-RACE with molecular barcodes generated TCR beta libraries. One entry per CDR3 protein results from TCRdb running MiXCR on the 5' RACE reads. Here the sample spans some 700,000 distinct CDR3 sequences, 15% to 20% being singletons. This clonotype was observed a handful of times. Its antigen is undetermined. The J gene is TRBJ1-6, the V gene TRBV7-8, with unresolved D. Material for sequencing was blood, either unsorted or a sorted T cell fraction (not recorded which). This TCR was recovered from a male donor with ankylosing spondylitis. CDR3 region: CASSFGSSSYNSPLHF. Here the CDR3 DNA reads TGTGCCAGCAGCTTTGGGTCGAGCTCCTATAATTCACCCCTCCACTTT.